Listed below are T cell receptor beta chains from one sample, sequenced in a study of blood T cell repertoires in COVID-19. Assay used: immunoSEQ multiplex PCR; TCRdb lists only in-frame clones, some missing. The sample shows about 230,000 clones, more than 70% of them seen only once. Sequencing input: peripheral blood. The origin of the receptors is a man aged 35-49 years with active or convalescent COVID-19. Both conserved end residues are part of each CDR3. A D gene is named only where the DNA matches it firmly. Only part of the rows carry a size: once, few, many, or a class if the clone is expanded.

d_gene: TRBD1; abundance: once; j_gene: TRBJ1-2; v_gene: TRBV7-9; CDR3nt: TGTGCCAGCAGCTCCATTTCTAGGGACAGAGGCTATGGCTACACCTTC; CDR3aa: CASSSISRDRGYGYTF
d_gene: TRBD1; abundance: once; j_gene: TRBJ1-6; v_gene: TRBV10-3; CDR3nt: TGTGCCATCAGTGAGTCGGGGGACAGGGGGTCCTATAATTCACCCCTCCACTTT; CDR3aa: CAISESGDRGSYNSPLHF
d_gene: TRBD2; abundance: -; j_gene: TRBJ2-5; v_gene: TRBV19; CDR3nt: TGTGCCAGTACGACGGCTAGCGGGGGGCCGAAAGAGACCCAGTACTTC; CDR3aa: CASTTASGGPKETQYF
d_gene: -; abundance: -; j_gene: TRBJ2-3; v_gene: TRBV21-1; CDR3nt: TGTGCCAGCAGCAAAAGGGTATCTAGCGGAAACACAGATACGCAGTATTTT; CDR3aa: CASSKRVSSGNTDTQYF
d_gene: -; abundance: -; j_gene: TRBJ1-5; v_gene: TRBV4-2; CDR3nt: TGTGCCAGCAGCGACCGGGAAGGGGGTAACAATCAGCCCCAGCATTTT; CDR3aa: CASSDREGGNNQPQHF
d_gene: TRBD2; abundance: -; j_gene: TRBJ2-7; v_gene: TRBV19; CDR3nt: TGTGCCAGTAGTATTAAACGGGGGGAAATGTACGAGCAGTACTTC; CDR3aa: CASSIKRGEMYEQYF
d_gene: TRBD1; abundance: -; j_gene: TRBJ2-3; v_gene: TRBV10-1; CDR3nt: TGCGCCAGCCCTCAACAGGGGGACCAAGATACGCAGTATTTT; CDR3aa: CASPQQGDQDTQYF
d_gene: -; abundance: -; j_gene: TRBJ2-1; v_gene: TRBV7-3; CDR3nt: TGTGCCAGCAGCTTAGCCTTGAGCTCCTACAATGAGCAGTTCTTC; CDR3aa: CASSLALSSYNEQFF
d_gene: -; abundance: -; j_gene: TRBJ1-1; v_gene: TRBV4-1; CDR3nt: TGCGCCAGCAGCCAAGTCGGGGGGCGCCAAGCTTTCTTT; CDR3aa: CASSQVGGRQAFF
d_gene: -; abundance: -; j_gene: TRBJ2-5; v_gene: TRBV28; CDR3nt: TGTGCCAGCAGTTTAGGGGGCGCGAGGGGAGAGACCCAGTACTTC; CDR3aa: CASSLGGARGETQYF
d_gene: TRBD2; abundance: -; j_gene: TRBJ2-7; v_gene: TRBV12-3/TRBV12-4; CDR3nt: TGTGCCAGCACCCCCTCCCTAGCGGGGGCCCCTCGCTTC; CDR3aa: CASTPSLAGAPRF
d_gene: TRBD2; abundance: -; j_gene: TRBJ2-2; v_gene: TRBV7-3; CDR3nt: TGTGCCAGCAGCTTAAAAGCGGGAGGGCCGGCGAACACCGGGGAGCTGTTTTTT; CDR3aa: CASSLKAGGPANTGELFF
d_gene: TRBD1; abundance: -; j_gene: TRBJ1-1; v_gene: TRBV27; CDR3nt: TGTGCCAGCAAGCAAGGGACAGGCCTCCCTATGACTGAAGCTTTCTTT; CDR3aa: CASKQGTGLPMTEAFF
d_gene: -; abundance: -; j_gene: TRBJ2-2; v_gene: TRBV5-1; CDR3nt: TGCGCCAGCAGCTTTAATCTGGCCCCGACCGGGGAGCTGTTTTTT; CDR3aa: CASSFNLAPTGELFF
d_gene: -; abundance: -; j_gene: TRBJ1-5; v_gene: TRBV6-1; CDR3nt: TGTGCCAGCAGTGAAATATCGGGACAGCCCCAGCATTTT; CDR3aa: CASSEISGQPQHF
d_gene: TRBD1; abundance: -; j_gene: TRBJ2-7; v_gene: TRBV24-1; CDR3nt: TGTGCCACCAGTGATTGGACAGGGGAGGGCGAGCAGTACTTC; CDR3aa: CATSDWTGEGEQYF
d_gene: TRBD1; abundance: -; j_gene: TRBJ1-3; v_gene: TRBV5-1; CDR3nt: TGCGCCAGCAGCTCGGGACAGGGTTCTGGAAACACCATATATTTT; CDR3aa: CASSSGQGSGNTIYF
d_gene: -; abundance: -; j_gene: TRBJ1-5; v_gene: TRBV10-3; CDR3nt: TGTGCCATCAGTGAGGGGAGAAAGAATCAGCCCCAGCATTTT; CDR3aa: CAISEGRKNQPQHF
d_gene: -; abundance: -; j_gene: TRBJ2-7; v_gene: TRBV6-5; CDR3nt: TGTGCCAGCAGCCTCTACTACGAGCAGTACTTC; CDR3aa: CASSLYYEQYF
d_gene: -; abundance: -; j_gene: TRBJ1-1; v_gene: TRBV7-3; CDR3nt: TGTGCCAGCAGCCCCTGGGGCGGTCTGGACACTGAAGCTTTCTTT; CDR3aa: CASSPWGGLDTEAFF
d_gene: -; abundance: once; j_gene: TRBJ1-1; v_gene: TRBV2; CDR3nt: TGTGCCAGCGGGGGGGACACTGAAGCTTTCTTT; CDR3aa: CASGGDTEAFF
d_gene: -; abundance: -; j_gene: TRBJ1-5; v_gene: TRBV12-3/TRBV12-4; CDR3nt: TGTGCCAGCAGCAGACAGTCCAATCAGCCCCAGCATTTT; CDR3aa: CASSRQSNQPQHF
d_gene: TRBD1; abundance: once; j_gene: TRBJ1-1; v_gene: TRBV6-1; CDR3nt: TGTGCCAGCAGTGACCGACAGGGTGGGACTGAAGCTTTCTTT; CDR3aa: CASSDRQGGTEAFF
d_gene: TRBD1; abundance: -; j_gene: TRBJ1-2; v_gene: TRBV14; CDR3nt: TGTGCCAGCAGCCAGGGACAGGGCTCGTTCGGCTACACCTTC; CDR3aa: CASSQGQGSFGYTF
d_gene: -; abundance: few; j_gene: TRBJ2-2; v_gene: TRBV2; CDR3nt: TGTGCCAGCAGCACTAGCACCGGGGAGCTGTTTTTT; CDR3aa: CASSTSTGELFF
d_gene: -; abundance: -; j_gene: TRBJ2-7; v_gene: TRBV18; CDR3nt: TGTGCCAGCTCACCATTCGCCTACGAGCAGTACTTC; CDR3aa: CASSPFAYEQYF
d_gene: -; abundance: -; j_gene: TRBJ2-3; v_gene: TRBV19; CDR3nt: TGTGCCAGTAGCTTAGGGGCCACAGATACGCAGTATTTT; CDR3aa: CASSLGATDTQYF
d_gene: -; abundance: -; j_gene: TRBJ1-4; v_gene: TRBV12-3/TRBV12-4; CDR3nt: TGTGCCAGCAGTTCGGGGTTAAATGAAAAACTGTTTTTT; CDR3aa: CASSSGLNEKLFF
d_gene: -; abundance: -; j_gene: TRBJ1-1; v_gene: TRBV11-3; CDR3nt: TGTGCCAGCAGCTGGAGGGAGAACACTGAAGCTTTCTTT; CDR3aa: CASSWRENTEAFF
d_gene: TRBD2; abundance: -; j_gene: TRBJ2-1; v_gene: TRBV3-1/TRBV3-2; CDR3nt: TGTGCCAGCACCGCCAGCGGGGGGGGAACTGAGCAGTTCTTC; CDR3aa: CASTASGGGTEQFF
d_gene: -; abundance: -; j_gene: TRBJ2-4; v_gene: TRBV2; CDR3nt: TGTGCCAGCAGTGAAGTCCCCCTGGGGAGTCGGGCCTACTTAGCCAAAAACATTCAGTACTTC; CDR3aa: CASSEVPLGSRAYLAKNIQYF
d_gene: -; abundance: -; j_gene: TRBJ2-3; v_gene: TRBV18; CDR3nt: TGTGCCAGCTCACCGCCCACATTAATAGATACGCAGTATTTT; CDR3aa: CASSPPTLIDTQYF
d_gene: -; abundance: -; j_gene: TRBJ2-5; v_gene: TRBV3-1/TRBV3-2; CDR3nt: TGTGCCAGCGTTCGGAATTACGGGGAGACCCAGTACTTC; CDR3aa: CASVRNYGETQYF
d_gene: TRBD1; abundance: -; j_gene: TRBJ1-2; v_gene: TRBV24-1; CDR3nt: TGTGCCACCACGCTCTATAGGGACAGGGTGCGCGGCTACACCTTC; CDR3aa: CATTLYRDRVRGYTF
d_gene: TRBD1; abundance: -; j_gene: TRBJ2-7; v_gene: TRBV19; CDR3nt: TGTGCCAGTAGTATCCGGACAGGGGCCTACGAGCAGTACTTC; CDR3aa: CASSIRTGAYEQYF
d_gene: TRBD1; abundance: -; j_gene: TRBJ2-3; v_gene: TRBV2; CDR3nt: TGTGCCAGCAACAAGGGACAGCGCACAGATACGCAGTATTTT; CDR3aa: CASNKGQRTDTQYF
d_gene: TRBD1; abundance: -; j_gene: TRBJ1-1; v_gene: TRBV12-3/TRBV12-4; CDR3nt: TGTGCCAGCAGTACCCGGACAGGGAGTGCAGCTTTCTTT; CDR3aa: CASSTRTGSAAFF
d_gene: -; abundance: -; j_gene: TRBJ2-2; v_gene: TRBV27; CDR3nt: TGTGCCAGCAGTTTCGCAGGGATCACCGGGGAGCTGTTTTTT; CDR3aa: CASSFAGITGELFF
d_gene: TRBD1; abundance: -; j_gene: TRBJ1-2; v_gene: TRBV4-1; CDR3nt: TGCGCCAGCAGCCTATACAGGGGGTCGGATTATGGCTACACCTTC; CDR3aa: CASSLYRGSDYGYTF
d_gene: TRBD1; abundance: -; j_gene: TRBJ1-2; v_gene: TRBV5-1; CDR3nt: TGCGCCAGCAGCCTCCGGACCTCTGACAGGGGCGGGGGCTACACCTTC; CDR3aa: CASSLRTSDRGGGYTF
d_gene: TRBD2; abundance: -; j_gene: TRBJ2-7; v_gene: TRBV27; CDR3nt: TGTGCCAGCAGTTCTAGCGGAAGCTCCTACGAGCAGTACTTC; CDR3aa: CASSSSGSSYEQYF
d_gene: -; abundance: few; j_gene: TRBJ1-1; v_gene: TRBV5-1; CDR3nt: TGCGCCAGCAGCTTGGATTTCCTAGGTTGGGCTGAAGCTTTCTTT; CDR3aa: CASSLDFLGWAEAFF
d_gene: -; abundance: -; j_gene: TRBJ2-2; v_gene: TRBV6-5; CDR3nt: TGTGCCAGCAGTCCGCGGGACAGTAACACCGGGGAGCTGTTTTTT; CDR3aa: CASSPRDSNTGELFF
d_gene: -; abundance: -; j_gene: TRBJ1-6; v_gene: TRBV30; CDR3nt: TGTGCCTGCCCCACCCCGGGAATGCGCAATTCACCCCTCCACTTT; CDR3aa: CACPTPGMRNSPLHF
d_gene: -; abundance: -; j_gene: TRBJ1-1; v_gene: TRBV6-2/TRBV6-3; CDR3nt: TGTGCCAGCAGTTACTCCCGGACAGCTGAAGCTTTCTTT; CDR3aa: CASSYSRTAEAFF